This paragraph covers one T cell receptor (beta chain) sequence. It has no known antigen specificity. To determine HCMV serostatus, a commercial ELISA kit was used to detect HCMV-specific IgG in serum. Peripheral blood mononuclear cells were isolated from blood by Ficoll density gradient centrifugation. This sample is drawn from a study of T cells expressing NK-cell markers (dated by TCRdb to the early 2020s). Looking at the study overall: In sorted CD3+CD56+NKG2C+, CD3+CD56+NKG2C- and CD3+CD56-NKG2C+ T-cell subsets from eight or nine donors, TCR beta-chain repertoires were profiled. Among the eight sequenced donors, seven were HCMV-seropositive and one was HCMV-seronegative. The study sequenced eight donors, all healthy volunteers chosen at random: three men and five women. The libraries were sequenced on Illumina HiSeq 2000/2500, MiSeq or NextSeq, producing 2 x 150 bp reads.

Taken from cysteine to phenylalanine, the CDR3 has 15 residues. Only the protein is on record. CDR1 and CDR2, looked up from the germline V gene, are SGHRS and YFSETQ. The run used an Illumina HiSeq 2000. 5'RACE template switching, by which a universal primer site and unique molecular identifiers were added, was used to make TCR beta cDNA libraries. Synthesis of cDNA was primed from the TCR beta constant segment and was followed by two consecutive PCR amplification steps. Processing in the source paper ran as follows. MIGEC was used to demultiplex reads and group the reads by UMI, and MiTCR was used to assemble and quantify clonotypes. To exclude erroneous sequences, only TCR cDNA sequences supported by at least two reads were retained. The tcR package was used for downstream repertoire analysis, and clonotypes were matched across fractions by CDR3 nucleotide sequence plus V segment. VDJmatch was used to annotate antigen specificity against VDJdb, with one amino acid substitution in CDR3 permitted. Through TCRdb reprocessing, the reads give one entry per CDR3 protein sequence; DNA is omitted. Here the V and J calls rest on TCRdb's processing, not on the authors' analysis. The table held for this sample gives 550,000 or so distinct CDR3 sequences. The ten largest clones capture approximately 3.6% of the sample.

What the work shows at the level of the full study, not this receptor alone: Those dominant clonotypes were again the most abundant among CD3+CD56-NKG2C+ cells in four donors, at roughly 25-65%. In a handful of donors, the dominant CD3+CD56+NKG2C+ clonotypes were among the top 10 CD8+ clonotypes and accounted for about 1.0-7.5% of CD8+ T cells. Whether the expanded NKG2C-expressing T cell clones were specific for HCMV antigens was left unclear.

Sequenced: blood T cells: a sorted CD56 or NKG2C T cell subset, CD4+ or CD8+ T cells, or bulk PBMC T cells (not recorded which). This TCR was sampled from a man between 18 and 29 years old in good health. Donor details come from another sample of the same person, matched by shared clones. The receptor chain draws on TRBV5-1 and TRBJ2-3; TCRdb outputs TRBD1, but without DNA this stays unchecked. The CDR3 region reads CASSPGRPNTDTQYF.